The 10 T cell receptor beta chains below were found in one sample sequenced in a study of blood T cells in healthy people across ages. Primed by a sample-barcoded 5' primer and a J-beta primer mix, a second PCR proceeded for 7 to 11 cycles. MiXCR, applied by TCRdb to the 5' RACE reads, yields one record per CDR3 protein. In the table there are about 2 million distinct CDR3 sequences, around 50% of which are singletons. Input material: blood. These receptor sequences come from a woman in her thirties or forties in good health.

This clonotype was seen a handful of times. J is TRBJ2-3 and V is TRBV13; no clear D. This CDR3 has 12 residues. V was shortened by 5 bases and J by 8 bases, with 11 bases between the two germline ends. CDR1 is PRHDT and CDR2 is FYEKMQ in the germline V gene (reference sequence). The CDR3 here is CASSPQIATQYF. DNA for the CDR3: TGTGCCAGCAGCCCCCAGATCGCTACGCAGTATTTT. Based on the CDR3 plus reference TRBV13 and TRBJ2-3, the full variable domain is AAGVIQSPRHLIKEKRETATLKCYPIPRHDTVYWYQQGPGQDPQFLISFYEKMQSDKGSIPDRFSAQQFSDYHSELNMSSLELGDSALYFCASSPQIATQYFGPGTRLTVL.

The CDR3 sequence: CASKRGDRVKNIQYF. For the CDR3, the DNA is TGTGCCAGTAAAAGGGGGGATCGAGTCAAAAACATTCAGTACTTC. The chain links TRBV19 to TRBJ2-4; either TRBD1 or TRBD2 may fit D (6 bases each). Germline CDR1 LNHDA, CDR2 SQIVND (reference sequence). Trimming took 7 bases from V and 3 from J, leaving 16 bases between them. This CDR3 has 15 amino acids.

The rearrangement joins TRBV28 to TRBJ1-2, with TRBD1 matching 7 bases. The V gene's germline CDR1 is MDHEN and CDR2 SYDVKM. The CDR3 totals 14 residues. V dropped 5 bases and J dropped 4; count of bases not matched to a gene: 7. In nucleotides, the CDR3 is TGTGCCAGCAGTGAGGGACAGCCACCCTATGGCTACACCTTC. Translation: CASSEGQPPYGYTF.

The rearrangement links TRBV7-8 to TRBJ2-1; TRBD2 matches 8 bases. CDR1 and CDR2 from the germline V gene are SGHVS and FQNEAQ. The ends lost 2 bases at V and 10 bases at J; junction bases unmatched: 16. CDR3 length equals 17 residues. The CDR3 sequence: CASSLKRAGAGIREQFF. The CDR3 DNA reads TGTGCCAGCAGCTTAAAACGAGCGGGGGCGGGTATTCGAGAGCAGTTCTTC.

This chain connects TRBV6-2 or TRBV6-3 to TRBJ2-3; D may be TRBD1 or TRBD2 (5 bases each). Per the germline V gene, CDR1 is MNHEY and CDR2 is SVGEGT. This CDR3 is built from 14 residues. The V and J ends lost 6 bases and 0 bases respectively, with 10 bases between them. The chain's CDR3 is CASRRWDSTDTQYF. The DNA of the CDR3 is TGTGCCAGCAGACGATGGGACAGCACAGATACGCAGTATTTT.

CDR3 DNA: TGTGCCAGCGGGGGTAGGGACAGGGCCTCTGGGGCCAACGTCCTGACTTTC. Its translation is CASGGRDRASGANVLTF. The rearrangement joins TRBV6-2 or TRBV6-3 to TRBJ2-6, with TRBD1 matching over 9 bases. Per the germline V gene, CDR1 is MNHEY and CDR2 is SVGEGT. The CDR3 has 17 amino acids. The V and J ends lost 8 bases and 0 bases, in that order; junction bases with no gene match: 8.

The CDR3 sequence is CASSQESGQYTDTQYF. DNA of the CDR3: TGTGCCAGCAGCCAAGAATCCGGACAGTACACAGATACGCAGTATTTT. This chain joins TRBV4-2 and TRBJ2-3; D possibly corresponds to TRBD1 (6 bases). The CDR3 consists of 16 residues. Trimming shortened V by 0 bases and J by 2 bases, and 12 bases separated the two germline ends. Germline-derived CDR1 and CDR2 are LGHNA and YNFKEQ.

CDR3 amino acids: CASMGNLNTGELFF. CDR3 nucleotides: TGCGCCAGCATGGGCAACCTGAACACCGGGGAGCTGTTTTTT. The genes are TRBV5-1 and TRBJ2-2; D gene unclear. CDR3 length: 14 residues. Trimming left V 6 bases short and J 1 base short, with 10 bases between. Germline assignment: CDR1 SGHRS and CDR2 YFSETQ.

The chain carries TRBV5-1 and TRBJ2-1, with D tentatively TRBD2 (6 bases). V gave up 3 bases and J gave up 0 bases, with 13 bases separating them. This CDR3 region has 16 residues. CDR1 is SGHRS and CDR2 is YFSETQ in the germline V gene. In DNA, the CDR3 is TGCGCCAGCAGCTCCCGACACGGGAGCTCCTACAATGAGCAGTTCTTC. Translated: CASSSRHGSSYNEQFF.

This clonotype has just a few counts. The CDR3 DNA reads as TGCAGTGCTAGATATCTGGGTGAGAATGAGCAGTTCTTC. Its translation: CSARYLGENEQFF. The chain has TRBV20-1 and TRBJ2-1; D call uncertain. Per germline, CDR1 DFQATT and CDR2 SNEGSKA (reference sequence). CDR3 length equals 13 residues. Trimming cost V 2 bases and J 7 bases, with 12 bases left between them.